The 11 T cell receptor beta chains presented below share a single source sample, sequenced in a study of persistence of HIV-infected CD4 T cells. Nonspecific anti-CD3/anti-CD28 bead stimulation represents the broad CD4+ T cell repertoire. Sorting selected CD4+ T cells upregulating both CD40 ligand and CD69. Sequencing used immunoSEQ version 4 in survey mode. The data were produced by immunoSEQ multiplex PCR, yet TCRdb's version contains in-frame clones alone and is incomplete. The sample records tens of thousands of clones, about 85% being singletons. No cognate antigen is known for these TCRs. Source: CD4+ T cells sorted from PBMCs after approximately 19-hour stimulation, taken from a patient who received antiretroviral therapy. All receptors derive from an adult woman with HIV who was CMV-seropositive.

The chain uses TRBV10-3 and TRBJ2-6; D uncertain. V gave up 3 bases and J gave up 0 bases, with 6 bases separating them. The germline gives CDR1 ENHRY, CDR2 SYGVKD. The CDR3 has 15 amino acids. The DNA of the CDR3 is TGTGCCATCAGTGATAGCCACTCTGGGGCCAACGTCCTGACTTTC. This codes for CAISDSHSGANVLTF.

The CDR3 loop is CSVEGSGSTDTQYF. The CDR3 bases are TGCAGCGTTGAAGGATCGGGCAGCACAGATACGCAGTATTTT. The V and J genes are TRBV29-1 and TRBJ2-3; D uncertain. CDR3 length: 14 residues. Trimming stripped 1 base from V and 0 bases from J, with 8 bases between. Looked up from germline, CDR1 is SQVTM and CDR2 is ANQGSEA.

The CDR3 DNA sequence: TGTGCCAGCAGTGAATATAGGGGGACCAATGAAAAACTGTTTTTT. This sequence encodes CASSEYRGTNEKLFF. The V gene is TRBV25-1, the J gene TRBJ1-4; perhaps TRBD1 as D (6 bases). V lost 0 bases to trimming and J lost 5 bases, with 10 bases between them. CDR3 length: 15 amino acids. CDR1 and CDR2 from the germline V gene are MGHDK and SYGVNS.

J is TRBJ2-5 and V is TRBV27; 8 nucleotides agree with TRBD1. Germline CDR1 MNHEY, CDR2 SMNVEV (reference sequence). Unmatched junction bases numbered 7, after V lost 3 bases and J lost 4 bases. The CDR3 consists of 15 residues. CDR3 nucleotide sequence: TGTGCCAGCAGTTTGGGTCAGGGGGCGGGAGAGACCCAGTACTTC. Its protein product is CASSLGQGAGETQYF.

The chain joins TRBV3-1 (or the pseudogene TRBV3-2) to TRBJ2-3; 10 bases align to TRBD2. The V segment lost 3 bases and the J segment 3 bases; nucleotides outside the gene matches: 3. Germline CDR1 and CDR2: LGHDT and YNNKEL (reference sequence). The CDR3 has 15 residues. The CDR3 sequence is CASSQGSGGTDTQYF. The CDR3 nucleotides read TGTGCCAGCAGCCAGGGTAGCGGGGGGACAGATACGCAGTATTTT.

This rearrangement joins TRBV19 to TRBJ2-1; TRBD1 agrees at 8 bases. With 5 bases clipped from V and 7 bases from J, the junction kept 10 bases outside the gene matches. The CDR3 totals 15 residues. CDR1 LNHDA and CDR2 SQIVND come from the germline V gene (reference sequence). The DNA of the CDR3 is TGTGCCAGTAGTTTGGACAGGGTTTTTCTAAATGAGCAGTTCTTC. This translates into CASSLDRVFLNEQFF.

V usage is TRBV4-1 and J usage is TRBJ1-1; D possibly corresponds to TRBD1 (6 bases). Germline CDR1 and CDR2: MGHRA and YSYEKL. The CDR3 covers 15 residues. The ends were cut back, 2 bases at V and 10 bases at J, with 20 bases in the middle. The CDR3 loop reads CASSQQFGRGYRAFF. The CDR3 DNA follows: TGCGCCAGCAGCCAACAATTCGGCAGGGGCTATCGAGCTTTCTTT.

The CDR3 coding sequence is TGTGCCAGCAGTTTATCGACCGAGGGGCTGTTCTTC. Its translation is CASSLSTEGLFF. The rearrangement joins TRBV12-3 or TRBV12-4 to TRBJ2-1, with D tentatively TRBD1 or TRBD2 (5 bases each). V was trimmed by 2 bases and J by 15 bases, leaving 14 bases between them. The CDR3 is 12 residues long.

The chain couples TRBV21-1 to TRBJ1-2. TRBV21-1 is described as a pseudogene. CDR3 length equals 14 residues. The CDR3 here is CASSKVRGDYGYTF. CDR3 nucleotides: TGTGCCAGCAGCAAAGTACGGGGGGACTATGGCTACACCTTC.

The rearrangement links TRBV7-9 to TRBJ1-1, with 7 bases identical to TRBD1. After removal of 7 bases from V and 2 bases from J, the junction contained 7 bases not matched to a gene. Germline CDR1 is SEHNR and CDR2 is FQNEAQ (reference sequence). The CDR3 covers 14 residues. The CDR3 is CASTRTGANTEAFF. The CDR3 bases are TGTGCCAGCACCCGAACAGGGGCAAACACTGAAGCTTTCTTT.

The table lists this clone with a few counts. The chain recombines TRBV10-3 with TRBJ1-1; TRBD1 is a possible D gene (5 bases). The CDR3 covers 14 residues. Trimming cost V 10 bases and J 4 bases, with 19 bases left between them. The V gene's germline CDR1 is ENHRY and CDR2 SYGVKD. Written as DNA, the CDR3 is TGTGCCACGAACAGCAGGGTCGAGGGCACTGAAGCTTTCTTT. This sequence encodes CATNSRVEGTEAFF.